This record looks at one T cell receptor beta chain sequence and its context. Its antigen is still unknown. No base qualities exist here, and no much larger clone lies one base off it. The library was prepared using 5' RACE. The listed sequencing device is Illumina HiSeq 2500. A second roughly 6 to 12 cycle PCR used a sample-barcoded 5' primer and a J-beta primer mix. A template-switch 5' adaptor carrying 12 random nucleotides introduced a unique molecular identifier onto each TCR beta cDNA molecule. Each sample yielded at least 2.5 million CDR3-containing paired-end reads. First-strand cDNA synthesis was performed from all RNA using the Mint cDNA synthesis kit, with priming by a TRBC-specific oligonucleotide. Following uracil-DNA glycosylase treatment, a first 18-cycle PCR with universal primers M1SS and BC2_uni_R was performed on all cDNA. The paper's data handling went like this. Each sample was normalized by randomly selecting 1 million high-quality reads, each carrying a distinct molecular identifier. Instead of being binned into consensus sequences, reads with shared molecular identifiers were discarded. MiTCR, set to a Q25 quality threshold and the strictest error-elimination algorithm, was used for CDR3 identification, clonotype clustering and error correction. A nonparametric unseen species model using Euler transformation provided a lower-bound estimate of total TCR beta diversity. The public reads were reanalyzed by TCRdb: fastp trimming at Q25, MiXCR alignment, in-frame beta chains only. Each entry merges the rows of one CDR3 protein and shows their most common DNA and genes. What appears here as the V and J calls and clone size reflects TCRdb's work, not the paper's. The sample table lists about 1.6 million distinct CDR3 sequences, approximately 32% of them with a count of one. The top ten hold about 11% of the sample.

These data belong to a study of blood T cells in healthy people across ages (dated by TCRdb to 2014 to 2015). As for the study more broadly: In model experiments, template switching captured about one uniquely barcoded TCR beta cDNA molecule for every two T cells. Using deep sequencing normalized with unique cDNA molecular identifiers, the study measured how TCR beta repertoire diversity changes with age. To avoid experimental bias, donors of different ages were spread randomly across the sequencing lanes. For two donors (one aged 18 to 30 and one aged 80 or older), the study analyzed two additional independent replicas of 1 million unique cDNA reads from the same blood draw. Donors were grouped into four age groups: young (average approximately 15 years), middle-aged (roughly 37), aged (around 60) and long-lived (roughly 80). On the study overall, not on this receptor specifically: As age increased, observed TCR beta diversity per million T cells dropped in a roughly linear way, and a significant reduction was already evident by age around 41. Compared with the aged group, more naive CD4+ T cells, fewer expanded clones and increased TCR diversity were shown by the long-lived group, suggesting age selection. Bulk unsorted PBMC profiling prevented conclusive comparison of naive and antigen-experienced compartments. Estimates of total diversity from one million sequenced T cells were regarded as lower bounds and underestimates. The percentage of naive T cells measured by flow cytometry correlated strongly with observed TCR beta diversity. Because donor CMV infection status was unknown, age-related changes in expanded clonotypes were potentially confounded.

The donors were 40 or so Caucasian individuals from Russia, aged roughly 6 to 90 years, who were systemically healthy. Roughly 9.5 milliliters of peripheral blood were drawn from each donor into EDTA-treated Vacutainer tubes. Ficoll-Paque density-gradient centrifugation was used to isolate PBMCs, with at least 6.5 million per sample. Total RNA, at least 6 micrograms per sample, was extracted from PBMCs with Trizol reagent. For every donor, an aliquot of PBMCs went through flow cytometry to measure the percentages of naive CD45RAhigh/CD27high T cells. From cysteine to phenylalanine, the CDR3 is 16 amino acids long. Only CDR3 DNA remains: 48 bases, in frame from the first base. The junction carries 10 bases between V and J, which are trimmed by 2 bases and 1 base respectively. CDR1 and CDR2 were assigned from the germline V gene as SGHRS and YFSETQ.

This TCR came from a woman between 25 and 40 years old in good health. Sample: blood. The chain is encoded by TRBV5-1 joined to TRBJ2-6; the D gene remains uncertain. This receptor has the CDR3 CASSLDTNSGANVLTF. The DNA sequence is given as TGCGCCAGCAGCTTAGACACCAATTCTGGGGCCAACGTCCTGACTTTC.